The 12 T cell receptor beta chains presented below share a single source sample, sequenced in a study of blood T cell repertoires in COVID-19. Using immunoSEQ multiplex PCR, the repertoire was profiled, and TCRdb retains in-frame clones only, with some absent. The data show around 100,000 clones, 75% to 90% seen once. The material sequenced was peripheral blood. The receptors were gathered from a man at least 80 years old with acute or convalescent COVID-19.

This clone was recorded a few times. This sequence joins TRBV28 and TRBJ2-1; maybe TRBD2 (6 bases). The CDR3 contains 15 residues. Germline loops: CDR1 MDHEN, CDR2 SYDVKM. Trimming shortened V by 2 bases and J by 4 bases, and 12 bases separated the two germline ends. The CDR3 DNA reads TGTGCCAGCAGTTTAGGAGGGAGTATATACAATGAGCAGTTCTTC. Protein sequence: CASSLGGSIYNEQFF.

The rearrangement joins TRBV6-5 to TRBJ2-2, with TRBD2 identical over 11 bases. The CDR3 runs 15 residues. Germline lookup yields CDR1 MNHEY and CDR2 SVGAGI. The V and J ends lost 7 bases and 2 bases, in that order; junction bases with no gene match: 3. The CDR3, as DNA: TGTGCCAGCACCGGACTAGCGGGTAACACCGGGGAGCTGTTTTTT. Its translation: CASTGLAGNTGELFF.

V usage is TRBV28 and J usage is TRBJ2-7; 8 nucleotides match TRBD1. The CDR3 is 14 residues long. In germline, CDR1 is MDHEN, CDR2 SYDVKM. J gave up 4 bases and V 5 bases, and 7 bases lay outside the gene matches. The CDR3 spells CASSAPDRGYEQYF. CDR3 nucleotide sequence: TGTGCCAGCAGTGCCCCTGACAGGGGTTACGAGCAGTACTTC.

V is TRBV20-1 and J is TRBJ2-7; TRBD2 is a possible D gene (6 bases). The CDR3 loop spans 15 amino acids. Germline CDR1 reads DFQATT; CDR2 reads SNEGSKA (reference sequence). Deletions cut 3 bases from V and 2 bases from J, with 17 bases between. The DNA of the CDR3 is TGCAGTGCTAGTCTCCTCGGGAGATCCCCCTACGAGCAGTACTTC. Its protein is CSASLLGRSPYEQYF.

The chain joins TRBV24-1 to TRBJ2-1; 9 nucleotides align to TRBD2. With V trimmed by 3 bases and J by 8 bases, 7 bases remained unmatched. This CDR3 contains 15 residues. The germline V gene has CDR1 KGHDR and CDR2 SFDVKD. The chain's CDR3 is CATSDIAGVADEQFF. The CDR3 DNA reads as TGTGCCACCAGTGATATAGCGGGAGTTGCGGATGAGCAGTTCTTC.

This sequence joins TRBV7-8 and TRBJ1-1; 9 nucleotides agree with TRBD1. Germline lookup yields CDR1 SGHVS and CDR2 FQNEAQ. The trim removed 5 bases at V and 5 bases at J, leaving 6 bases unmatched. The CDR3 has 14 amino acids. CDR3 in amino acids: CASSPGTGTTEAFF. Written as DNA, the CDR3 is TGTGCCAGCAGCCCAGGGACAGGGACGACTGAAGCTTTCTTT.

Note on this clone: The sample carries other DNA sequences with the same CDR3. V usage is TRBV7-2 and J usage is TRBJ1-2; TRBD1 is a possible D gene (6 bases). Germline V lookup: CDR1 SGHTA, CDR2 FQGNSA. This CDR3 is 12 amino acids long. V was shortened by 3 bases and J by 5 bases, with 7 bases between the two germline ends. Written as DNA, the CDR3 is TGTGCCAGCAGCTTGACAGGTTATGGCTACACCTTC. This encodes CASSLTGYGYTF.

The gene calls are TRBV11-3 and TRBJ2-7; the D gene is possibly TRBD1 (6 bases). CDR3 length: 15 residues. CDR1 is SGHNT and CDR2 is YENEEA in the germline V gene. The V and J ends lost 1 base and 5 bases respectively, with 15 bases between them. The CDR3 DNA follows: TGTGCCAGCAGCTTAGGACCTCGGACAGTAGACGAGCAGTACTTC. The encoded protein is CASSLGPRTVDEQYF.

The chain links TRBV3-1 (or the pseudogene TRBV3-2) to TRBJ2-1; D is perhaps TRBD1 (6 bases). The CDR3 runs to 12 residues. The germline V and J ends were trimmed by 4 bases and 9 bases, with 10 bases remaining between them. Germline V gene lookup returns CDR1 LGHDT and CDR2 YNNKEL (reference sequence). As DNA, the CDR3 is TGTGCCAGCAGCCGACAGGCGGGTGAGCAGTTCTTC. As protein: CASSRQAGEQFF.

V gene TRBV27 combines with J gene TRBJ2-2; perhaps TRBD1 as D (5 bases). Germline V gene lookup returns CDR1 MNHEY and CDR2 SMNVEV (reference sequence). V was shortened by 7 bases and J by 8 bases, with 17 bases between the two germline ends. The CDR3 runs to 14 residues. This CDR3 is CASTPSAGYGELFF. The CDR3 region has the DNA TGTGCCAGCACCCCTTCTGCAGGGTATGGGGAGCTGTTTTTT.

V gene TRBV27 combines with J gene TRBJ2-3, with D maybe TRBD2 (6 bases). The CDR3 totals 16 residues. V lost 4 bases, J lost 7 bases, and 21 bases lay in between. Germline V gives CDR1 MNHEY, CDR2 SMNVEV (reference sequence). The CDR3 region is CASSSEGSASLYTQYF. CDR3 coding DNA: TGTGCCAGCAGTTCGGAGGGGTCCGCCAGTTTGTATACGCAGTATTTT.

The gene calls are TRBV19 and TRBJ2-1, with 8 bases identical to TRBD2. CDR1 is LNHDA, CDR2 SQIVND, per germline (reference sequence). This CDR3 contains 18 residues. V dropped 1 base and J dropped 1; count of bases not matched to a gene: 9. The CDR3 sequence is CASSIATSVWGSYNEQFF. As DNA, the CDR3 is TGTGCCAGTAGTATAGCGACTAGCGTGTGGGGTTCCTACAATGAGCAGTTCTTC.